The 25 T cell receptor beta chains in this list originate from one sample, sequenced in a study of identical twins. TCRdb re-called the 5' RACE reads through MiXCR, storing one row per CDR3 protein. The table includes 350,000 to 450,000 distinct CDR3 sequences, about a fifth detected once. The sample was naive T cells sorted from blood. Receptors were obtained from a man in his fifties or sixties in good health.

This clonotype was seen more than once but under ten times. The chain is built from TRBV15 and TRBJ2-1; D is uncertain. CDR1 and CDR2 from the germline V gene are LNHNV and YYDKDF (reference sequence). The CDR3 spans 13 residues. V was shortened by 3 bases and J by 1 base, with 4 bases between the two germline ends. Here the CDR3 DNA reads TGTGCCACCAGCAGCGATTCCTACAATGAGCAGTTCTTC. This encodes CATSSDSYNEQFF.

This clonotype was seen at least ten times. The chain's CDR3 is CASSSIGPVTDTQYF. In DNA, the CDR3 is TGTGCCAGCAGCTCAATTGGGCCTGTCACAGATACGCAGTATTTT. The chain recombines TRBV5-6 with TRBJ2-3; no clear D. CDR1 is SGHDT, CDR2 YYEEEE, per germline. V lost 3 bases and J 2 bases, leaving 13 bases between the germline ends. CDR3 length equals 15 residues.

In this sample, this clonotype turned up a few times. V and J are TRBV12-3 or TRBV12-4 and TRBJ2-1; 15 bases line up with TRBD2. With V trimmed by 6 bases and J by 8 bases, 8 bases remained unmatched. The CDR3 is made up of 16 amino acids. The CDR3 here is CASRRTSGRAGDEQFF. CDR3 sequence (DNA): TGTGCCAGCAGAAGGACTAGCGGGAGGGCCGGTGATGAGCAGTTCTTC.

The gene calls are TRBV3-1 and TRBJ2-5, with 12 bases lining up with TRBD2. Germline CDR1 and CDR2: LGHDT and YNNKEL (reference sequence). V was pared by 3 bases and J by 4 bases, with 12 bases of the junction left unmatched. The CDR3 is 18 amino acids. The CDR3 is CASSHIGLAGGPGETQYF. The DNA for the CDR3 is TGTGCCAGCAGCCATATCGGGCTAGCGGGGGGGCCGGGAGAGACCCAGTACTTC.

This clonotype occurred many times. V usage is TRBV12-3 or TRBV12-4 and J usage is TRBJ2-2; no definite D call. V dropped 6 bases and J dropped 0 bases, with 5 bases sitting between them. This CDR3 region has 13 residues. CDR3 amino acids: CASSRTNTGELFF. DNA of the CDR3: TGTGCCAGCAGCCGGACGAACACCGGGGAGCTGTTTTTT.

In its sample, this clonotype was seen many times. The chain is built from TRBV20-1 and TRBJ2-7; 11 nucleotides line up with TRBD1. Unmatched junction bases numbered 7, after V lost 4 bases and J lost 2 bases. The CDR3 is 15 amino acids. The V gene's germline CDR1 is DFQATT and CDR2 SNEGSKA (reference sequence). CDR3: CSANPGQGGTYEQYF. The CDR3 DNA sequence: TGCAGTGCTAATCCGGGACAGGGGGGAACCTACGAGCAGTACTTC.

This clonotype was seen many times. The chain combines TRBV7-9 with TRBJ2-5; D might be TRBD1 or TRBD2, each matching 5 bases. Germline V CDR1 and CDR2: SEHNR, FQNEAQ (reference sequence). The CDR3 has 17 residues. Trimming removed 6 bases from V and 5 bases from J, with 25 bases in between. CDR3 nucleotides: TGTGCCAGCAGTCCCCTAGGGACCGGCAGTGTCGGGGAGACCCAGTACTTC. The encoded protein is CASSPLGTGSVGETQYF.

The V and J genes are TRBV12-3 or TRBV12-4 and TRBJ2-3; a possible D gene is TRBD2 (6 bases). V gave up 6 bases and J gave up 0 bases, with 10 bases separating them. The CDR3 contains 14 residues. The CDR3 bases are TGTGCCAGCAGGGGACTCCAGAGCACAGATACGCAGTATTTT. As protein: CASRGLQSTDTQYF.

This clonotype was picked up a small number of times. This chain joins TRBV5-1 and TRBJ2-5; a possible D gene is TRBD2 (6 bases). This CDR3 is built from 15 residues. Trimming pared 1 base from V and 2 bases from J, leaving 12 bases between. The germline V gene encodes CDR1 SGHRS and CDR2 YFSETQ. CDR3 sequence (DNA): TGCGCCAGCAGCTTGTTGGCTAGCGTACAAGAGACCCAGTACTTC. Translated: CASSLLASVQETQYF.

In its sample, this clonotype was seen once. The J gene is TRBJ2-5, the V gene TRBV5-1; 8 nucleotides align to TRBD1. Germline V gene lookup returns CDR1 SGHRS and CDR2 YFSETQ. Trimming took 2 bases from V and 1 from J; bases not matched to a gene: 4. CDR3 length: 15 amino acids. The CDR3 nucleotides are TGCGCCAGCAGCTTTAGACAGGGGCTCCAAGAGACCCAGTACTTC. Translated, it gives CASSFRQGLQETQYF.

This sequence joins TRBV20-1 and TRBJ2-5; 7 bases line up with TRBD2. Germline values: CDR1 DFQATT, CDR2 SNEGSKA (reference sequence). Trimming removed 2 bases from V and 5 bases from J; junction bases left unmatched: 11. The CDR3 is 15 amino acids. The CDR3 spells CSARPPGLLHETQYF. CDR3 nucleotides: TGCAGTGCTAGACCTCCGGGACTATTGCACGAGACCCAGTACTTC.

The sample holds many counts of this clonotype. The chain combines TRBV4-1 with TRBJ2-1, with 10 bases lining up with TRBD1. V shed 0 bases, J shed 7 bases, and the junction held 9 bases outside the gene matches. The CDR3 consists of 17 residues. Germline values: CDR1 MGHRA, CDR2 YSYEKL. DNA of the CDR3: TGCGCCAGCAGCCAAGATGTGGGACAGGGGAGAAGGAATGAGCAGTTCTTC. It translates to CASSQDVGQGRRNEQFF.

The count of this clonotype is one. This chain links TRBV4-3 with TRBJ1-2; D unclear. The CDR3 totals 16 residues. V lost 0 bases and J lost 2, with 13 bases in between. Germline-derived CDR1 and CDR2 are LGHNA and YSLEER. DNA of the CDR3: TGCGCCAGCAGCCAAGATCTCCCAGCTATGAACTATGGCTACACCTTC. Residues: CASSQDLPAMNYGYTF.

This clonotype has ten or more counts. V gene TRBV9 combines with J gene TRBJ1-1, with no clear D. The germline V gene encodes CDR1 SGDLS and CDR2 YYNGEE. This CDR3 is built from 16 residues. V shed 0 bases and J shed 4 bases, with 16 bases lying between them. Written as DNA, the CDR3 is TGTGCCAGCAGCGTAGCTTCCCAGCTGGGAGGCACTGAAGCTTTCTTT. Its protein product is CASSVASQLGGTEAFF.

The CDR3 bases are TGTGCCACCAGCAGAGAGCTCCTAGCGGGAGGTTTATCAGATACGCAGTATTTT. It specifies CATSRELLAGGLSDTQYF. This sequence joins TRBV15 and TRBJ2-3; 11 bases agree with TRBD2. V lost 0 bases to trimming and J lost 4 bases; unmatched junction nucleotides: 9. The CDR3 totals 18 residues. Germline V gene data show CDR1 as LNHNV and CDR2 as YYDKDF (reference sequence).

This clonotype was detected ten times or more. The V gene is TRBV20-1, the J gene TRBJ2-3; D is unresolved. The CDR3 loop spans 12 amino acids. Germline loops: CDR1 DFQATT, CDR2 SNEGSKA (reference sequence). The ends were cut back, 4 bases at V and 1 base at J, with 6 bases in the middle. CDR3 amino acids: CSAIFGTDTQYF. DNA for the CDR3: TGCAGTGCTATATTTGGCACAGATACGCAGTATTTT.

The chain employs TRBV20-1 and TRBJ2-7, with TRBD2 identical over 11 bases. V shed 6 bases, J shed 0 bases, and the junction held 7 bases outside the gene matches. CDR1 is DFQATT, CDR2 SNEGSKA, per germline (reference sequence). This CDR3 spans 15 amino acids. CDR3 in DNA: TGCAGTGCAGAAACTAGCGGGGGTTCCTCCTACGAGCAGTACTTC. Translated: CSAETSGGSSYEQYF.

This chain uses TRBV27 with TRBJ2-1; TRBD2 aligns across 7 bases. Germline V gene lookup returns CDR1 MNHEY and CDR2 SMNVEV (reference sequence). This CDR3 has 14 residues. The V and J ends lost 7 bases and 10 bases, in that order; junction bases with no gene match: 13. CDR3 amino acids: CASILRPPSGEQFF. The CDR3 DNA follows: TGTGCCAGCATTCTACGCCCCCCTAGCGGAGAGCAGTTCTTC.

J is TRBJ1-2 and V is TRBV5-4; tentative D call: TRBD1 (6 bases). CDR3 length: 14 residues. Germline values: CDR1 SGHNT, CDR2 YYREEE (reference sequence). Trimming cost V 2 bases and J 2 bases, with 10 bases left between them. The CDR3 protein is CASSFPDSNYGYTF. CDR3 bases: TGTGCCAGCAGCTTCCCGGACAGCAACTATGGCTACACCTTC.

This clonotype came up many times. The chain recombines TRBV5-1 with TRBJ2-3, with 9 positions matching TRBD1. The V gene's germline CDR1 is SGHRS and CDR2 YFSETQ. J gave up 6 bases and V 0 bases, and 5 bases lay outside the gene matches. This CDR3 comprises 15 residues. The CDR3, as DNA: TGCGCCAGCAGCTTGGATTGGACAGGGGCTGATACGCAGTATTTT. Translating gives CASSLDWTGADTQYF.

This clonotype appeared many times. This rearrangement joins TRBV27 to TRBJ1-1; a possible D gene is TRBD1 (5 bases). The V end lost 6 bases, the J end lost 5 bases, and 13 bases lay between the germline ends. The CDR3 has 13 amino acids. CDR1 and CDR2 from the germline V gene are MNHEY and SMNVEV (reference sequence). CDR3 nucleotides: TGTGCCAGCAGGGCGACGGGGGGTACTGAAGCTTTCTTT. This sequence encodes CASRATGGTEAFF.

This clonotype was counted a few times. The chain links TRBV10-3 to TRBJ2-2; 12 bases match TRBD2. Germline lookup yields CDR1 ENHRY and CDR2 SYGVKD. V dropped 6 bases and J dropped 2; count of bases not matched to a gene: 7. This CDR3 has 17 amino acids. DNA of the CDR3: TGTGCCATCAGAACTACTAGCGGGGGGCCTAACACCGGGGAGCTGTTTTTT. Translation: CAIRTTSGGPNTGELFF.

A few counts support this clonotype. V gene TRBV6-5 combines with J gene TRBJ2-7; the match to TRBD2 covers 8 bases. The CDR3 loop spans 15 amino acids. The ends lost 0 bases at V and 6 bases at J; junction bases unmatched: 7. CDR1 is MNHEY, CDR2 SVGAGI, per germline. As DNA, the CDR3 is TGTGCCAGCAGTTACTCGAGAGCGGGGGCTGTCGAGCAGTACTTC. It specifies CASSYSRAGAVEQYF.

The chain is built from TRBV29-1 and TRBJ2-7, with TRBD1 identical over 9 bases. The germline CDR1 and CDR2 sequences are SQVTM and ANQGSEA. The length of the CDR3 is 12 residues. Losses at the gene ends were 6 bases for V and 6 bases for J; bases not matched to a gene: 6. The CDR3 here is CSVPTGGSEQYF. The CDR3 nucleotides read TGCAGCGTGCCGACAGGGGGGTCCGAGCAGTACTTC.

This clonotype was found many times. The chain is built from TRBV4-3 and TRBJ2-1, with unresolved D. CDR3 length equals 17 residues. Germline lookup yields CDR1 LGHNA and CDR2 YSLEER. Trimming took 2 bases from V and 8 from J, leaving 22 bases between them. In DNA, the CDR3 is TGCGCCAGCAGCCAACTTAACGGGCATAACCTGATGGATGAGCAGTTCTTC. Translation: CASSQLNGHNLMDEQFF.